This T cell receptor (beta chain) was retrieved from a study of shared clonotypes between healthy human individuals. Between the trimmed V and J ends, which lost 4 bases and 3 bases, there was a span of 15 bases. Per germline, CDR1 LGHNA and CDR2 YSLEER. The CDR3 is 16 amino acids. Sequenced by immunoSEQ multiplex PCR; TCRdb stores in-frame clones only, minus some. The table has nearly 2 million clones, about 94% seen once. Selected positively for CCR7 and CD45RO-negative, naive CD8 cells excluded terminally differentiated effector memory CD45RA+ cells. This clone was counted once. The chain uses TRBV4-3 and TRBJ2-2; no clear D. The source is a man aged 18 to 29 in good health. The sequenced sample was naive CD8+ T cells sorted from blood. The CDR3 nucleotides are TGCGCCAGCAGCCCCGCTGGGCTAGTGTACACCGGGGAGCTGTTTTTT. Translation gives CASSPAGLVYTGELFF.